The present entry profiles one TCR beta chain with its context. Its antigen specificity is not known. There are no base qualities to consult, and no much larger clone falls within one base. These data belong to a study of shared clonotypes between healthy human individuals (dated by TCRdb to 2020 to 2021). For the wider study: The cohort comprised a couple of women and a few men aged 18 to 49 years. For each donor, CD4 naive and CD4 memory were each given three plates, CD8 naive was given two plates, and CD8 memory was given one plate. Blood TCR repertoires of 5 or 6 healthy adults were deeply sequenced to estimate repertoire size and the extent of clonotype sharing between individuals. Libraries were prepared and TCR repertoires were sequenced by different laboratories using diverse techniques, in order to increase sequencing depth and limit assay-specific biases. Between about 0.8 and 9 billion PBMCs per donor were obtained by leukapheresis.

TCR CDR3 regions were amplified from genomic DNA by multiplex PCR using the deep immunoSEQ assay. Extracted genomic DNA from each cell subset was distributed evenly across all wells of several immunoSEQ 96-well plates, and each plate was treated as a replicate. For sorted subsets, about 0.2 ug genomic DNA, equal to some 28,000 T cell genomes, was loaded into each replicate PCR. Purified libraries were measured with a Qubit 3.0 fluorometer, size-checked on a Bioanalyzer 2100, and measured again with the KAPA Library Quantification kit. Every immunoSEQ 96-well plate was sequenced on a dedicated single-read 150-cycle Illumina NextSeq 550 flow cell. As for the authors' bioinformatics: The immunoSEQ output contained only junctional sequences without quality scores, so filtering could not match that applied to full-length reads. To assign V/J genes and CDR3, sequences were annotated against IMGT germline references using PyIR, a Python wrapper for IgBLAST v1.9. Any read was removed if the V/J assignment was weak (E-value above 1e-6), the CDR3 was missing, or the read contained stop codons, out-of-frame junctions, or ambiguous translated residues. V3J clonotypes were defined as sequences sharing an identical inferred V gene, J gene, and CDR3 amino acid sequence. To compute the percentage overlap between repertoires, the number of shared unique clonotypes was divided by the size of the smaller repertoire. Three approaches were used to assess repertoire richness: RTK rarefaction, the Chao1 estimator, and Recon v2.1 estimates of unobserved clonotypes. For all TCRbeta clonotypes obtained by the gDNA method from a handful of donors, generation probabilities were computed with OLGA. TCRdb mirrors the immuneACCESS table, restricted to in-frame sequences. Some clones are absent from its copies; in checked studies, under half trace to an unresolved V gene, and the reason for the others is unknown. D and trimming come from the DNA, and the V and J calls and clone size come from that table. Within this sample are over a million clones, with 96% of them counted one time only. The ten largest clones represent over 1% of the sample.

Healthy HIV-negative adults with no recently reported acute infections or vaccinations were included as donors. All donors were Caucasian adults living in Nashville, Tennessee, USA. Magnetic negative selection was used to enrich CD4+ T cells, after which naive cells were positively selected on CD45RA and the negative fraction became the memory subset. Blood was obtained by leukapheresis, after which PBMCs were separated by Ficoll-Histopaque density gradient centrifugation and cryopreserved in liquid nitrogen vapor phase. Analytical flow cytometry was used to check the purity and quantity of each magnetically sorted T cell population. Genomic DNA was isolated from every sorted fraction and measured by UV absorbance on a Nanodrop 2000c. The CDR3 has 16 amino acids, counting the end cysteine and phenylalanine. The DNA shown is the 48-base CDR3, in frame from base 1. CDR1 and CDR2 are drawn from the germline V gene: MGHRA, YSYEKL. V loses 3 bases at its end and J loses 0 bases; junction bases beyond the gene matches: 4.

Beyond this particular receptor, the publication reports: When several donors were compared, the shared fraction of clonotypes was about 5% for naive CD4, approximately 3.3% for naive CD8, 2% to 2.5% for memory CD4, and around 0.37% for memory CD8. Because the study included a small number of donors, the genetic and exposure-history diversity represented was limited. Sampling was restricted to blood, and TCR repertoires in tissue are likely to differ from TCR repertoires in blood. Compared with non-shared clonotypes, the clonotypes found in all four sorted-subset donors had higher generation probabilities. Naive subsets generally had larger estimated clonotype richness than memory subsets did. Based on pairwise subsampling, the degree of clonotype sharing among donors was expected to be affected by sequencing depth. Incomplete sequencing was indicated by rarefaction of sorted-subset datasets, despite the large sequencing depth.

Material: naive CD4+ T cells sorted from blood. The cell subset or site label corresponds to: CD45RA+ positively selected. This clonotype originated in a man aged 30 to 39 in good health. The chain links TRBV4-1 with TRBJ2-1, with 8 bases in between that match TRBD2. CDR3 protein: CASSQDGTSSYNEQFF. In nucleotide form, the sequence is TGCGCCAGCAGCCAGGACGGGACTAGCTCCTACAATGAGCAGTTCTTC.